One sample yielded the 29 T cell receptor beta chains listed below, sequenced in a study of vaccination and CD4 T cells after COVID-19. These receptors lack a known antigen. The sample's treatment: roughly 10-day PBMC culture with coronavirus spike peptide pools or control peptides (ViraFEST assay). Cultured CD4+ T cells had their DNA profiled by the Oncomine TCR Beta short-read assay. TCRdb independently ran MiXCR on the PCR reads; one entry per CDR3 protein. The sample carries roughly 11,000 distinct CDR3 sequences, roughly 51% recorded once. The material sequenced was CD4+ T cells from blood, cultured in vitro. Receptor source: a human donor who had recovered from COVID-19.

This clonotype was observed a few times. The chain couples TRBV6-1 to TRBJ2-5, with D possibly matching TRBD1 (5 bases). Germline V gene lookup returns CDR1 MNHNS and CDR2 SASEGT. The CDR3 extends over 13 amino acids. Between the trimmed V and J ends, which lost 6 bases and 7 bases, there was a span of 15 bases. The CDR3 coding sequence is TGTGCCAGCAGAGGCCAGGGCTTCGGGACCCAGTACTTC. This codes for CASRGQGFGTQYF.

This clonotype was seen a handful of times. V gene TRBV14 combines with J gene TRBJ1-1; TRBD1 might be the D (6 bases). The V end lost 1 base, the J end lost 2 bases, and 23 bases lay between the germline ends. The CDR3 extends over 19 amino acids. Germline CDR1 SGHDN, CDR2 FVKESK. CDR3 coding DNA: TGTGCCAGCAGCCAAGTCCCCTTTCGACAGGCAAGGGCAAACACTGAAGCTTTCTTT. This translates into CASSQVPFRQARANTEAFF.

CDR3 sequence reads: CASSEAAGADTQYF. CDR3 DNA sequence: TGTGCCAGCAGTGAAGCTGCCGGCGCAGATACGCAGTATTTT. The chain carries TRBV6-1 and TRBJ2-3; D is uncertain. The CDR3 length is 14 residues. Germline CDR1 is MNHNS and CDR2 is SASEGT. V lost 0 bases and J 4 bases, leaving 8 bases between the germline ends.

This clonotype was observed a few times. The chain couples TRBV19 to TRBJ1-2; D unresolved. The germline gives CDR1 LNHDA, CDR2 SQIVND (reference sequence). V was trimmed by 6 bases and J by 4 bases, leaving 9 bases between them. The CDR3 loop spans 12 amino acids. The CDR3 region has the DNA TGTGCCAGTAGCCAGCGAAGCTATGGCTACACCTTC. It is translated as CASSQRSYGYTF.

This clonotype was observed once. The chain couples TRBV10-3 to TRBJ2-5; 9 positions agree with TRBD1. J was trimmed by 0 bases and V by 10 bases; bases with no gene match: 12. The CDR3 totals 16 residues. Germline CDR1 is ENHRY and CDR2 is SYGVKD. The CDR3 DNA follows: TGTGCCAGCGCCGACCGGGACAGGGAGTACCAAGAGACCCAGTACTTC. Translation gives CASADRDREYQETQYF.

This clonotype showed up just a few times. The rearrangement uses TRBV7-9 and TRBJ1-3; TRBD1 is a possible D gene (6 bases). Trimming removed 0 bases from V and 0 bases from J, with 9 bases in between. Germline V lookup: CDR1 SEHNR, CDR2 FQNEAQ (reference sequence). The CDR3 is 16 amino acids. CDR3 region: CASSLAGGISGNTIYF. CDR3 bases: TGTGCCAGCAGCTTAGCAGGGGGGATCTCTGGAAACACCATATATTTT.

This chain links TRBV6-4 with TRBJ2-7, with a possible D match to TRBD1 (6 bases). Germline V CDR1 and CDR2: MRHNA, SNTAGT. The CDR3 is made up of 15 amino acids. The ends were cut back, 3 bases at V and 3 bases at J, with 15 bases in the middle. The CDR3 loop is CASSEHRVLGYEQYF. Here the CDR3 DNA reads TGTGCCAGCAGTGAGCACAGGGTTTTAGGCTACGAGCAGTACTTC.

By sample fraction, this clonotype is medium-sized. CDR3 DNA sequence: TGTGCCAGCAGCTCGAAGACAGGGTTATACACCGGGGAGCTGTTTTTT. Translated: CASSSKTGLYTGELFF. The chain has TRBV11-3 and TRBJ2-2, with 7 bases lining up with TRBD1. The V and J ends lost 4 bases and 3 bases, in that order; junction bases with no gene match: 8. CDR1 is SGHNT, CDR2 YENEEA, per germline. The CDR3 has 16 residues.

The chain has TRBV20-1 and TRBJ2-3, with 13 bases aligning to TRBD2. Germline V gene lookup returns CDR1 DFQATT and CDR2 SNEGSKA (reference sequence). The CDR3 loop spans 15 amino acids. V shed 0 bases, J shed 7 bases, and the junction held 4 bases outside the gene matches. In nucleotides, the CDR3 is TGCAGTGCTAGAGAACTAGCGGGGGGGCTAAATACGCAGTATTTT. The encoded protein is CSARELAGGLNTQYF.

The gene calls are TRBV7-8 and TRBJ1-4, with D unresolved. This CDR3 has 13 residues. Trimming pared 0 bases from V and 11 bases from J, leaving 10 bases between. Germline CDR1 reads SGHVS; CDR2 reads FQNEAQ. Here the CDR3 DNA reads TGTGCCAGCAGCTTAGCGCCGGCCGGCAAACTGTTTTTT. This sequence encodes CASSLAPAGKLFF.

This clonotype appeared a single time. This chain uses TRBV2 with TRBJ1-6; D ambiguous. Germline V lookup: CDR1 SNHLY, CDR2 FYNNEI. Trimming removed 5 bases from V and 5 bases from J, with 10 bases in between. This CDR3 region has 14 residues. CDR3 in amino acids: CASSPFLNNSPLHF. For the CDR3, the DNA is TGTGCCAGCAGTCCCTTTCTGAATAATTCACCCCTCCACTTT. Combining the CDR3 with reference TRBV2 and TRBJ1-6 gives the whole variable domain EPEVTQTPSHQVTQMGQEVILRCVPISNHLYFYWYRQILGQKVEFLVSFYNNEISEKSEIFDDQFSVERPDGSNFTLKIRSTKLEDSAMYFCASSPFLNNSPLHFGNGTRLTVT.

J is TRBJ1-1 and V is TRBV30; D might be TRBD1 (5 bases). Trimming cost V 2 bases and J 0 bases, with 10 bases left between them. This CDR3 region has 14 residues. Germline V gene lookup returns CDR1 GTSNPN and CDR2 SVGIG (reference sequence). CDR3: CAWSRGVLNTEAFF. The CDR3 region has the DNA TGTGCCTGGAGTCGAGGGGTTCTGAACACTGAAGCTTTCTTT.

This chain uses TRBV27 with TRBJ2-1; 10 bases map to TRBD2. This CDR3 has 15 amino acids. From germline, CDR1 is MNHEY and CDR2 SMNVEV (reference sequence). V gave up 6 bases and J gave up 14 bases; unmatched junction bases: 16. CDR3 nucleotide sequence: TGTGCCAGCAGGGGACTTGGGAGCGGGAGGGCCGCGGAGTTCTTC. Encoded protein: CASRGLGSGRAAEFF.

Only a few counts were recorded for this clonotype. The chain recombines TRBV27 with TRBJ2-2, with a weak D call TRBD2 (7 bases). The CDR3 has 15 amino acids. Germline assignment: CDR1 MNHEY and CDR2 SMNVEV (reference sequence). Trimming pared 3 bases from V and 4 bases from J, leaving 12 bases between. This chain's CDR3 is CASSLRGGSTGELFF. DNA of the CDR3: TGTGCCAGCAGTTTGAGGGGGGGCAGCACCGGGGAGCTGTTTTTT.

The chain couples TRBV28 to TRBJ1-5, with TRBD1 as a possible D gene (5 bases). The CDR3 runs to 16 residues. V was cut by 6 bases and J by 5 bases, with 20 bases left in between. Germline V gene data show CDR1 as MDHEN and CDR2 as SYDVKM. The DNA for the CDR3 is TGTGCCAGCAGCAAAGACAGAACCCTAAGCTATCAGCCCCAGCATTTT. Translated: CASSKDRTLSYQPQHF.

This sequence joins TRBV7-2 and TRBJ1-1; the D is unclear. Germline CDR1 reads SGHTA; CDR2 reads FQGNSA. This CDR3 has 13 residues. V was shortened by 1 base and J by 1 base, with 4 bases between the two germline ends. Written as DNA, the CDR3 is TGTGCCAGCAGCTTAGGGAAGAACACTGAAGCTTTCTTT. This sequence encodes CASSLGKNTEAFF.

This clonotype was picked up a small number of times. V gene TRBV6-1 combines with J gene TRBJ1-2; D is undetermined. V was pared by 3 bases and J by 0 bases, with 11 bases between. The CDR3 spans 15 residues. Germline CDR1 is MNHNS and CDR2 is SASEGT. The CDR3 sequence: CASSEVWAPNYGYTF. CDR3 in DNA: TGTGCCAGCAGTGAGGTCTGGGCACCTAACTATGGCTACACCTTC.

The chain carries TRBV12-3 or TRBV12-4 and TRBJ2-7; D gene ambiguous. CDR3 length equals 12 residues. Between the trimmed V and J ends, which lost 7 bases and 5 bases, there was a span of 12 bases. CDR3 sequence reads: CASTKDQDEQYF. The CDR3 bases are TGTGCCAGCACTAAAGACCAAGACGAGCAGTACTTC.

The CDR3 region has the DNA TGCAGTGCTAGTCTATCAGGGACAGGGGTTTCACCCCTCCACTTT. Its protein is CSASLSGTGVSPLHF. J is TRBJ1-6 and V is TRBV20-1; 10 positions agree with TRBD1. CDR3 length equals 15 residues. J gave up 9 bases and V 3 bases, and 8 bases lay outside the gene matches. Per the germline V gene, CDR1 is DFQATT and CDR2 is SNEGSKA (reference sequence).

The chain has TRBV19 and TRBJ2-7; TRBD1 aligns across 8 bases. The CDR3 is made up of 14 amino acids. CDR1 and CDR2 from the germline V gene are LNHDA and SQIVND (reference sequence). The V segment lost 2 bases and the J segment 3 bases; nucleotides outside the gene matches: 3. CDR3 nucleotide sequence: TGTGCCAGTAGTATAAGGACAGGGTACTACGAGCAGTACTTC. Translating gives CASSIRTGYYEQYF. The entire variable domain, with the rest obtained from reference TRBV19 and TRBJ2-7, is as follows: DGGITQSPKYLFRKEGQNVTLSCEQNLNHDAMYWYRQDPGQGLRLIYYSQIVNDFQKGDIAEGYSVSREKKESFPLTVTSAQKNPTAFYLCASSIRTGYYEQYFGPGTRLTVT.

This chain links TRBV18 with TRBJ2-3; tentative D call: TRBD1 (6 bases). Trimming cost V 3 bases and J 2 bases, with 15 bases left between them. There are 16 residues in the CDR3. Germline V lookup: CDR1 KGHSH, CDR2 LQKENI. CDR3 sequence reads: CASSPYRAGATDTQYF. The CDR3 bases are TGTGCCAGCTCACCGTACAGGGCTGGGGCCACAGATACGCAGTATTTT.

The rearrangement uses TRBV6-5 and TRBJ1-6; TRBD1 agrees at 9 bases. V gave up 4 bases and J gave up 7 bases; unmatched junction bases: 5. The CDR3 extends over 15 amino acids. Germline V CDR1 and CDR2: MNHEY, SVGAGI. CDR3 DNA: TGTGCCAGCAGTTTCAAGGACAGGGGAAATTCACCCCTCCACTTT. It codes for CASSFKDRGNSPLHF.

This clonotype was seen a handful of times. The J gene is TRBJ2-2, the V gene TRBV23-1; TRBD1 or TRBD2 may be the D gene (5 bases each). TRBV23-1 is treated as an ORF (open reading frame) with a function not yet certain. V was clipped by 4 bases and J by 5 bases, with 14 bases between them. The length of the CDR3 is 15 residues. As DNA, the CDR3 is TGCGCCAGCAGTCGACTCCACGAGGGGACCGGGGAGCTGTTTTTT. Translated, it gives CASSRLHEGTGELFF.

This clonotype was recorded a few times. The V and J genes are TRBV19 and TRBJ1-1; maybe TRBD1 (5 bases). V lost 4 bases and J lost 3, with 9 bases in between. CDR1 and CDR2 (germline): LNHDA, SQIVND (reference sequence). There are 13 residues in the CDR3. Here the CDR3 DNA reads TGTGCCAGTAGTACGGGGACTCACACTGAAGCTTTCTTT. Protein: CASSTGTHTEAFF.

Only a few counts were recorded for this clonotype. The chain is built from TRBV19 and TRBJ2-7; D assignment may be TRBD1 or TRBD2 (5 bases each). Germline V gene data show CDR1 as LNHDA and CDR2 as SQIVND (reference sequence). V was shortened by 5 bases and J by 4 bases, with 12 bases between the two germline ends. The CDR3 extends over 13 amino acids. In nucleotides, the CDR3 is TGTGCCAGTAGTGAAGCAGGGAGATACGAGCAGTACTTC. Translated, it gives CASSEAGRYEQYF.

Here the CDR3 reads CASSPTGARETQYF. The CDR3 DNA follows: TGCGCCAGCAGCCCGACAGGGGCGAGGGAGACCCAGTACTTC. The gene calls are TRBV5-1 and TRBJ2-5; TRBD1 agrees at 8 bases. Germline V gene sequence: CDR1 SGHRS, CDR2 YFSETQ. V shed 4 bases and J 5 bases; nucleotides not matched to a gene: 7. The CDR3 contains 14 residues.

The chain joins TRBV20-1 to TRBJ2-5; weak D call: TRBD1 (5 bases). The CDR3 length is 12 residues. V was clipped by 3 bases and J by 3 bases, with 8 bases between them. In germline, CDR1 is DFQATT, CDR2 SNEGSKA (reference sequence). The CDR3 DNA sequence: TGCAGTGCTAGTCCCAGGGAAGAGACCCAGTACTTC. It codes for CSASPREETQYF.

Within the sample, this clonotype is medium-sized. This sequence joins TRBV20-1 and TRBJ2-5, with 7 bases that match TRBD2. CDR1 DFQATT and CDR2 SNEGSKA come from the germline V gene (reference sequence). Trimming cost V 5 bases and J 7 bases; bases outside gene matches: 10. CDR3 size: 13 residues. The CDR3: CSAGSGLLGTQYF. Here the CDR3 DNA reads TGCAGTGCTGGGTCGGGACTACTGGGGACCCAGTACTTC.

The genes are TRBV28 and TRBJ1-1; TRBD1 matches at 10 bases. The germline CDR1 and CDR2 sequences are MDHEN and SYDVKM. The CDR3 has 16 amino acids. V trimming: 6 bases; J trimming: 3 bases; junction bases outside the gene matches: 10. CDR3 nucleotide sequence: TGTGCCAGCAGGCCCAGGGACAGGGGCTCTGACACTGAAGCTTTCTTT. This codes for CASRPRDRGSDTEAFF.